This T cell receptor (beta chain) was sequenced during a study of CD8 T cells in ankylosing spondylitis. General study results and limits: The study identified a TCR beta motif of fewer than 10 highly homologous variants that appeared characteristic of ankylosing spondylitis blood. It was reported that disease-linked clones were significantly enriched in matched ankylosing spondylitis synovial fluid. Past studies reported some motif variants in reactive arthritis synovial fluid and blood.

Comments on this clonotype: Its antigen remains unidentified.

The V and J ends lost 5 bases and 6 bases respectively, with 17 bases between them. CDR3 length equals 15 residues. Germline-derived CDR1 and CDR2 are PRHDT and FYEKMQ (reference sequence). Quantitative molecular-barcoded 5'-RACE generated the TCR beta libraries. TCRdb recomputed calls from the 5' RACE reads with MiXCR, one row per CDR3 protein. Of 450,000 or so distinct CDR3 sequences in the sample, more than 25% are singletons; the top ten hold approximately 1%. This receptor was identified in a male donor with ankylosing spondylitis. The material sequenced was blood, either unsorted or a sorted T cell fraction (not recorded which). The chain couples TRBV13 to TRBJ2-1; perhaps TRBD2 as D (6 bases). CDR3 in amino acids: CASSPTGDRGNEQFF. The CDR3 DNA sequence: TGTGCCAGCAGCCCGACGGGAGATAGGGGCAATGAGCAGTTCTTC.